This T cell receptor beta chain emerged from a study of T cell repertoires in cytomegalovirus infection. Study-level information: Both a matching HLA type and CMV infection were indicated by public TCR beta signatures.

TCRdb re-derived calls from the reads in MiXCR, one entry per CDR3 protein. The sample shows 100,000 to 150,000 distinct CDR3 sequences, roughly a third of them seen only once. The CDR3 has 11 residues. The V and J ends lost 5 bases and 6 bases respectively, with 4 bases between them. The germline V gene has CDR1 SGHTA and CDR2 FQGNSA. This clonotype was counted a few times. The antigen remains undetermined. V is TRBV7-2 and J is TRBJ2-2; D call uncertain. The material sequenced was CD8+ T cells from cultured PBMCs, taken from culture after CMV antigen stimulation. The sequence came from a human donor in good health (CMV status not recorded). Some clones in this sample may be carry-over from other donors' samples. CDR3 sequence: CASSAPGELFF. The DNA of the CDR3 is TGTGCCAGCAGCGCGCCCGGGGAGCTGTTTTTT.